This T cell receptor (beta chain) was observed in a study of tumor-infiltrating lymphocytes in localized non-small cell lung cancer. Looking at the study overall: Several tumor histologies, both smoking statuses, and some post-neoadjuvant chemotherapy samples were included.

V was clipped by 4 bases and J by 0 bases; unmatched bases: 4. CDR1 is SGHRS and CDR2 is YFSETQ in the germline V gene. This CDR3 comprises 15 residues. This clone was counted a single time. Its target is unknown. Study-wide results and limits: Higher tumor T cell infiltration than in uninvolved lung was supported by TCRbeta sequencing. Different pieces of the same tissue were used for each assay. IM1 and IM2 tumors showed no difference in T-cell fraction.

Here immunoSEQ multiplex PCR was the method, and the copy in TCRdb shows in-frame clones only, minus some. The data show 9,500 to 15,000 clones, about 70% seen once. The source is a human donor with non-small cell lung cancer. The chain uses TRBV5-1 and TRBJ1-3; 7 bases map to TRBD1. The sequencing input was uninvolved lung tissue not adjacent to the tumor. The CDR3 sequence: CASSPRTGSGNTIYF. The CDR3 bases are TGCGCCAGCAGCCCACGGACAGGCTCTGGAAACACCATATATTTT.